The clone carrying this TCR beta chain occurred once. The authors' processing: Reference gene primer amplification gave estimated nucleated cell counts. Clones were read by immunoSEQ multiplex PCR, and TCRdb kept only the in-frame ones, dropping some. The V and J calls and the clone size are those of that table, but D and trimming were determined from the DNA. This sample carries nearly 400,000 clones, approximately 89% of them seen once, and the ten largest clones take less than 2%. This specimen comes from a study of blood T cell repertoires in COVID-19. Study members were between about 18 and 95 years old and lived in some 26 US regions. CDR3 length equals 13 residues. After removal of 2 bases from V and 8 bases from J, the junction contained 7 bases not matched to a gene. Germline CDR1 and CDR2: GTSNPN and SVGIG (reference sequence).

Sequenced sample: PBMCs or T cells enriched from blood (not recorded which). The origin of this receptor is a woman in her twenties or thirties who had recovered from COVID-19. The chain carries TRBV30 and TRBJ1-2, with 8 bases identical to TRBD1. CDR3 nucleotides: TGTGCCTGGAGTCCGCAGGGGGCTCGAGGCTACACCTTC. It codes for CAWSPQGARGYTF.